This T cell receptor (beta chain) appears in the sequencing data of a study of blood T cells in healthy people across ages. Findings of the study overall: Older age coincided with a roughly linear decline in TCR beta diversity per million T cells.

This CDR3 is 15 amino acids long. CDR1 is SGHTA and CDR2 is FQGTGA in the germline V gene. PBMCs numbering at least 6.5 million were isolated per sample. Turning to this clonotype: The antigen is not known.

It was with a sample-barcoded 5' primer and a J-beta primer mix that a second PCR of roughly 6 to 11 cycles was run. A template-switch adaptor with 12 random nucleotides tagged each cDNA molecule. Each CDR3 protein gets one entry after TCRdb re-called the 5' RACE reads with MiXCR. The sample consists of fewer than 1,000,000 distinct CDR3 sequences, more than 40% of them appearing once. Sequences were obtained from blood. The sequence was collected from a man aged 55 to 70 in good health. This chain links TRBV7-3 with TRBJ2-4; TRBD2 matches 8 bases. TRBJ2-5 explains the end of the DNA better; the J call may be wrong. The CDR3 is CASSLSPAGGETQYF. CDR3 nucleotide sequence: TGTGCCAGCAGCTTAAGCCCGGCGGGGGGAGAGACCCAGTACTTC.